The 6 T cell receptor beta chains below all came from one sample that was sequenced in a study of ipilimumab plus nivolumab after autologous stem cell transplantation. Using immunoSEQ multiplex PCR, the repertoire was profiled, and TCRdb retains in-frame clones only, with some absent. The sample includes about 25,000 clones, around 84% seen only once; the top ten take around 5.2%. This specimen consisted of PBMCs, obtained in a trial of ipilimumab plus nivolumab as post-transplant consolidation. These receptor sequences come from a male donor with diffuse large B-cell lymphoma.

The CDR3: CASSLNAYNEQFF. The DNA of the CDR3 is TGTGCCAGCAGCTTAAATGCGTACAATGAGCAGTTCTTC. This chain uses TRBV7-8 with TRBJ2-1; D is unclear. Trimming cost V 2 bases and J 4 bases, with 6 bases left between them. CDR3 length: 13 residues. Per the germline V gene, CDR1 is SGHVS and CDR2 is FQNEAQ.

The chain uses TRBV6-1 and TRBJ1-1; 7 positions agree with TRBD1. CDR1 MNHNS and CDR2 SASEGT come from the germline V gene. The V segment lost 10 bases and the J segment 1 base; nucleotides outside the gene matches: 12. The CDR3 loop spans 15 amino acids. The DNA of the CDR3 is TGTGCCACTGTCTCTTTAGGGGGCGCGAACACTGAAGCTTTCTTT. Its translation: CATVSLGGANTEAFF.

CDR3 in amino acids: CASSPRVQNSGAYSGANVLTF. The DNA for the CDR3 is TGCGCCAGCAGCCCTCGCGTTCAGAATAGCGGGGCCTACTCTGGGGCCAACGTCCTGACTTTC. The chain has TRBV5-1 and TRBJ2-6; 8 bases line up with TRBD2. V was clipped by 4 bases and J by 0 bases; unmatched bases: 18. The CDR3 loop spans 21 amino acids. Germline V gives CDR1 SGHRS, CDR2 YFSETQ.

This clone was counted only a few times. This chain uses TRBV20-1 with TRBJ1-1, with D perhaps TRBD1 (6 bases). With 1 base removed from V and 8 bases from J, the gap between germline ends came to 8 bases. The germline V gene has CDR1 DFQATT and CDR2 SNEGSKA (reference sequence). This CDR3 is built from 11 residues. CDR3 amino acids: CSARGGGEAFF. The CDR3 DNA sequence: TGCAGTGCTAGAGGAGGGGGGGAAGCTTTCTTT.

This clone appeared a single time. J is TRBJ2-4 and V is TRBV11-2; D gene uncertain. The CDR3 consists of 13 residues. V was shortened by 3 bases and J by 5 bases, with 8 bases between the two germline ends. Per the germline V gene, CDR1 is SGHAT and CDR2 is FQNNGV. Here the CDR3 reads CASSFLAENIQYF. Here the CDR3 DNA reads TGTGCCAGCAGCTTTTTAGCTGAAAACATTCAGTACTTC. The whole variable domain, filled in from reference TRBV11-2 and TRBJ2-4, reads EAGVAQSPRYKIIEKRQSVAFWCNPISGHATLYWYQQILGQGPKLLIQFQNNGVVDDSQLPKDRFSAERLKGVDSTLKIQPAKLEDSAVYLCASSFLAENIQYFGAGTRLSVL.

The chain links TRBV25-1 to TRBJ1-4, with D uncertain. Per the germline V gene, CDR1 is MGHDK and CDR2 is SYGVNS. CDR3 length: 14 amino acids. V was shortened by 5 bases and J by 5 bases, with 12 bases between the two germline ends. The CDR3 sequence is CASSRRSPNEKLFF. DNA for the CDR3: TGTGCCAGCAGTCGGCGGAGCCCCAATGAAAAACTGTTTTTT.